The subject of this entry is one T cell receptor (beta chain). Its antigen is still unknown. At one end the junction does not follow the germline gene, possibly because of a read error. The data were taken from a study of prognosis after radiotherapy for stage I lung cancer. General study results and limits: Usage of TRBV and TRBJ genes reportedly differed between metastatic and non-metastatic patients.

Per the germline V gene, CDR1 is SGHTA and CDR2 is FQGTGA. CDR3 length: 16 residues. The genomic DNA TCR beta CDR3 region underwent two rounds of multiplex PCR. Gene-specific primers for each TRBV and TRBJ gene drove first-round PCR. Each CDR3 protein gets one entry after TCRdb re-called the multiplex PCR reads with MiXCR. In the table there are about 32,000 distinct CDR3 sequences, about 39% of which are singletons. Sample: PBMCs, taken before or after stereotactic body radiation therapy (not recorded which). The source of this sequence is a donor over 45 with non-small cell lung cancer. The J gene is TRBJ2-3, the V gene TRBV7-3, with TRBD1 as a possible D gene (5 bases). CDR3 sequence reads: CANSPTPGFGKYTQYF. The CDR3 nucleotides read TGTGCCAACAGCCCAACCCCAGGGTTCGGCAAATATACGCAGTATTTT.